The 28 T cell receptor beta chains in this list originate from one sample, sequenced in a study of OX40 agonist ivuxolimab in advanced cancers. The method was immunoSEQ multiplex PCR; TCRdb's version includes in-frame clones alone and lacks a portion of them. The data show about 82,000 clones, roughly nine tenths seen once. The material was CD4+ or CD8+ T cells sorted from blood, obtained in a trial of the OX40 agonist ivuxolimab. These receptor sequences come from an adult with an advanced solid tumor such as melanoma, head and neck, liver or kidney cancer.

The chain links TRBV4-1 to TRBJ2-3; 13 bases fit TRBD2. This CDR3 has 16 amino acids. Looked up from germline, CDR1 is MGHRA and CDR2 is YSYEKL. V gave up 4 bases and J gave up 8 bases; unmatched junction bases: 9. CDR3 bases: TGCGCCAGCAGCCCGCAGACTAGCGGGGGGCGCGGTACGCAGTATTTT. Its protein is CASSPQTSGGRGTQYF.

The rearrangement links TRBV7-4 to TRBJ2-3, with 9 positions matching TRBD2. Trimming cost V 1 base and J 4 bases; bases outside gene matches: 3. This CDR3 region has 15 residues. CDR1 is SGHVT and CDR2 is SQSDAQ in the germline V gene. The CDR3 region has the DNA TGTGCCAGCAGCTTAGTGGGACTAGCTCCAGATACGCAGTATTTT. Protein sequence: CASSLVGLAPDTQYF. Drawing the rest from reference TRBV7-4 and TRBJ2-3, the complete variable domain is GAGVSQSPRYKVAKRGRDVALRCDSISGHVTLYWYRQTLGQGSEVLTYSQSDAQRDKSGRPSGRFSAERPERSVSTLKIQRTEQGDSAVYLCASSLVGLAPDTQYFGPGTRLTVL.

The V call is TRBV7-9, the J call TRBJ1-2; D unclear. V shed 5 bases and J shed 3 bases, with 10 bases lying between them. Per the germline V gene, CDR1 is SEHNR and CDR2 is FQNEAQ (reference sequence). The CDR3 covers 13 residues. The CDR3 region has the DNA TGTGCCAGCAGCCCCTCAGGATACTATGGCTACACCTTC. This sequence encodes CASSPSGYYGYTF.

This sequence joins TRBV5-1 and TRBJ2-1, with a tentative D call TRBD2 (5 bases). Germline-derived CDR1 and CDR2 are SGHRS and YFSETQ. The CDR3 is 15 amino acids. V was pared by 5 bases and J by 4 bases, with 16 bases between. CDR3: CASSPTAGFYNEQFF. CDR3 DNA: TGCGCCAGCAGTCCCACCGCGGGCTTTTACAATGAGCAGTTCTTC.

This clone was detected once. V and J are TRBV18 and TRBJ1-2; D not resolved. The germline V gene has CDR1 KGHSH and CDR2 LQKENI. CDR3 length: 14 amino acids. Trimming stripped 2 bases from V and 1 base from J, with 8 bases between. This CDR3 is CASSPNDGNYGYTF. The CDR3 DNA reads as TGTGCCAGCTCACCAAACGACGGTAACTATGGCTACACCTTC.

The chain links TRBV10-1 to TRBJ2-3; D might be TRBD1 or TRBD2, each matching 5 bases. Germline CDR1 and CDR2: WNHNN and SYGVQD (reference sequence). The CDR3 covers 13 residues. Trimming took off 2 bases at V and 4 bases at J, with 7 bases between the two ends. CDR3 sequence: CASSEQGADTQYF. The DNA for the CDR3 is TGCGCCAGCAGTGAGCAGGGAGCAGATACGCAGTATTTT.

The V call is TRBV29-1, the J call TRBJ2-3; TRBD2 agrees at 9 bases. J lost 2 bases, V lost 8 bases, and 8 bases had no gene match. Germline V lookup: CDR1 SQVTM, CDR2 ANQGSEA. The CDR3 runs to 14 residues. CDR3 region: CSSSGRLDTDTQYF. CDR3 bases: TGCAGCTCGAGCGGGAGGCTAGACACAGATACGCAGTATTTT.

The V call is TRBV25-1, the J call TRBJ1-1; D gene ambiguous. This CDR3 comprises 14 residues. The germline V gene encodes CDR1 MGHDK and CDR2 SYGVNS. V shed 3 bases and J shed 0 bases, with 8 bases lying between them. Written as DNA, the CDR3 is TGTGCCAGCAGTGAGAGCCTTCTGAACACTGAAGCTTTCTTT. Its protein is CASSESLLNTEAFF.

The chain joins TRBV7-3 to TRBJ2-1; 7 bases agree with TRBD1. In germline, CDR1 is SGHTA, CDR2 FQGTGA. J lost 4 bases, V lost 5 bases, and 14 bases had no gene match. This CDR3 has 17 residues. DNA for the CDR3: TGTGCCAGCAGCAGCACCCCGGGGACAGTAGGATACAATGAGCAGTTCTTC. Residues: CASSSTPGTVGYNEQFF.

J is TRBJ1-5 and V is TRBV6-1; D remains unclear. The CDR3 length is 14 residues. From germline, CDR1 is MNHNS and CDR2 SASEGT. Deletions cut 3 bases from V and 9 bases from J, with 15 bases between. CDR3 nucleotides: TGTGCCAGCAGTGACCAGGCGGGTCTGCGGCCCCAGCATTTT. Translating gives CASSDQAGLRPQHF.

This chain links TRBV4-1 with TRBJ1-5; no reliable D call. This CDR3 is built from 14 residues. V was pared by 2 bases and J by 9 bases, with 14 bases between. Germline V gives CDR1 MGHRA, CDR2 YSYEKL. CDR3 sequence (DNA): TGCGCCAGCAGCCAAACTCAGAGCCGGGGGCCCCAGCATTTT. Amino acids: CASSQTQSRGPQHF.

The rearrangement links TRBV7-7 to TRBJ2-2; D possibly corresponds to TRBD1 (6 bases). The V gene lost 1 base and the J gene lost 2 bases, with 8 bases spanning the gap. In germline, CDR1 is SSHAT, CDR2 FNYEAQ (reference sequence). The CDR3 is 15 residues long. CDR3 loop: CASSLGQVNTGELFF. The DNA for the CDR3 is TGTGCCAGCAGCTTAGGACAGGTTAACACCGGGGAGCTGTTTTTT.

The chain has TRBV28 and TRBJ2-5, with D possibly TRBD1 on 7 matching bases. V shed 4 bases and J shed 1 base, with 16 bases lying between them. Germline V gene lookup returns CDR1 MDHEN and CDR2 SYDVKM. This CDR3 comprises 16 residues. The DNA of the CDR3 is TGTGCCAGCAGTTCGACAGGGAGGTCCCCCCAAGAGACCCAGTACTTC. Its protein is CASSSTGRSPQETQYF.

V is TRBV14 and J is TRBJ2-5; TRBD1 is a possible D gene (6 bases). The CDR3 is made up of 18 amino acids. CDR1 and CDR2 from the germline V gene are SGHDN and FVKESK. V shed 0 bases and J shed 2 bases, with 19 bases lying between them. CDR3 DNA: TGTGCCAGCAGCCAAGATCCTTTAGCCAGGGGTTTTCAAGAGACCCAGTACTTC. Its protein is CASSQDPLARGFQETQYF.

Of note for this clone: This sample includes further DNA sequences coding for the same CDR3. The V call is TRBV18, the J call TRBJ2-2, with D perhaps being TRBD1 or TRBD2 (5 bases each). V gave up 7 bases and J gave up 0 bases, with 18 bases separating them. The CDR3 runs 17 residues. Germline CDR1 and CDR2: KGHSH and LQKENI. CDR3 DNA: TGTGCCAGCTGCCCCCCAGCCGGGGCCGCGAACACCGGGGAGCTGTTTTTT. Amino acids: CASCPPAGAANTGELFF.

This rearrangement joins TRBV2 to TRBJ2-2; 7 bases line up with TRBD1. With V trimmed by 7 bases and J by 3 bases, 8 bases remained unmatched. Looked up from germline, CDR1 is SNHLY and CDR2 is FYNNEI. The CDR3 has 15 residues. The CDR3 coding sequence is TGTGCCAGCAATCCGGGACAGATTTACACCGGGGAGCTGTTTTTT. This encodes CASNPGQIYTGELFF.

V is TRBV7-6 and J is TRBJ2-5, with 8 bases lining up with TRBD1. Germline V CDR1 and CDR2: SGHVS, FNYEAQ. Unmatched junction bases numbered 5, after V lost 0 bases and J lost 5 bases. The CDR3 length is 15 residues. The CDR3 DNA follows: TGTGCCAGCAGCTTAGCGTCGCGACAGGGGGAGACCCAGTACTTC. Its translation: CASSLASRQGETQYF.

The V call is TRBV5-1, the J call TRBJ2-1; a weak D match, TRBD1 (7 bases). This CDR3 is 18 amino acids long. Germline assignment: CDR1 SGHRS and CDR2 YFSETQ. V lost 3 bases, J lost 5 bases, and 24 bases lay in between. CDR3 protein: CASSSTALTGRKDNEQFF. The CDR3 DNA reads TGCGCCAGCAGCTCCACCGCTCTGACAGGGAGGAAGGACAATGAGCAGTTCTTC.

This sequence joins TRBV7-2 and TRBJ2-1, with a tentative D call TRBD2 (6 bases). Trimming shortened V by 11 bases and J by 5 bases, and 19 bases separated the two germline ends. CDR1 SGHTA and CDR2 FQGNSA come from the germline V gene. The CDR3 has 14 amino acids. The CDR3 bases are TGTGCCGTATCACGTGGGGGGACGAACAATGAGCAGTTCTTC. Amino acids: CAVSRGGTNNEQFF.

The chain is built from TRBV5-1 and TRBJ2-2; D ambiguous. CDR3 length: 15 residues. Trimming took 1 base from V and 0 from J, leaving 7 bases between them. Germline CDR1 reads SGHRS; CDR2 reads YFSETQ. The CDR3 bases are TGCGCCAGCAGCTTGCTCGGGCCGAACACCGGGGAGCTGTTTTTT. Translating it yields CASSLLGPNTGELFF.

The chain is built from TRBV6-5 and TRBJ2-7; D is perhaps TRBD2 (5 bases). The CDR3 extends over 14 amino acids. Trimming took off 7 bases at V and 3 bases at J, with 16 bases between the two ends. Germline lookup yields CDR1 MNHEY and CDR2 SVGAGI. CDR3 sequence (DNA): TGTGCCAGCACAATGGGTGAAGGACTCTACGAGCAGTACTTC. It codes for CASTMGEGLYEQYF.

The CDR3 region has the DNA TGTGCCAGCAGCTTATGGGAGCAGGGCACTGAAGCTTTCTTT. It is translated as CASSLWEQGTEAFF. The rearrangement uses TRBV7-2 and TRBJ1-1; a possible D gene is TRBD1 (5 bases). This CDR3 comprises 14 residues. CDR1 is SGHTA, CDR2 FQGNSA, per germline. Trimming removed 2 bases at V and 4 bases at J, with 11 bases between. Based on the CDR3 plus reference TRBV7-2 and TRBJ1-1, the full variable domain is GAGVSQSPSNKVTEKGKDVELRCDPISGHTALYWYRQSLGQGLEFLIYFQGNSAPDKSGLPSDRFSAERTGGSVSTLTIQRTQQEDSAVYLCASSLWEQGTEAFFGQGTRLTVV.

This clone was recorded only once. V and J are TRBV6-5 and TRBJ1-3; no clear D. Germline assignment: CDR1 MNHEY and CDR2 SVGAGI. V was clipped by 1 base and J by 0 bases, with 7 bases between them. This CDR3 spans 15 amino acids. The chain's CDR3 is CASSYYYNSGNTIYF. Written as DNA, the CDR3 is TGTGCCAGCAGTTACTACTATAACTCTGGAAACACCATATATTTT.

Here the CDR3 reads CASSPWGSGSGDTQYF. The DNA for the CDR3 is TGTGCCAGCAGCCCCTGGGGCAGCGGGAGTGGAGATACGCAGTATTTT. The V call is TRBV9, the J call TRBJ2-3; 8 nucleotides match TRBD2. The CDR3 is made up of 16 amino acids. Trimming at V came to 4 bases and at J to 5 bases, leaving 12 bases not matched to a gene. Germline assignment: CDR1 SGDLS and CDR2 YYNGEE. The full variable domain, rest sourced from reference TRBV9 and TRBJ2-3, is DSGVTQTPKHLITATGQRVTLRCSPRSGDLSVYWYQQSLDQGLQFLIQYYNGEERAKGNILERFSAQQFPDLHSELNLSSLELGDSALYFCASSPWGSGSGDTQYFGPGTRLTVL.

The V and J genes are TRBV2 and TRBJ2-6; 9 nucleotides agree with TRBD1. Germline CDR1 is SNHLY and CDR2 is FYNNEI. The CDR3 consists of 17 residues. V gave up 4 bases and J gave up 4 bases; unmatched junction bases: 8. The CDR3: CASSGTGALKGANVLTF. The CDR3 nucleotides are TGTGCCAGCAGTGGGACAGGGGCGTTGAAAGGGGCCAACGTCCTGACTTTC.

The J gene is TRBJ1-1, the V gene TRBV11-2; TRBD1 aligns across 7 bases. Germline V CDR1 and CDR2: SGHAT, FQNNGV. The trim removed 1 base at V and 6 bases at J, leaving 11 bases unmatched. The CDR3 runs 16 residues. CDR3 in amino acids: CASSLGGTVRRAEAFF. The CDR3 DNA follows: TGTGCCAGCAGCTTAGGAGGGACAGTCAGGAGGGCTGAAGCTTTCTTT.

The chain has TRBV6-1 and TRBJ2-7; D not certain. This CDR3 has 12 residues. The V gene's germline CDR1 is MNHNS and CDR2 SASEGT. V lost 5 bases to trimming and J lost 6 bases, with 11 bases between them. CDR3 bases: TGTGCCAGCAGTCTTGAAATTTTCGAGCAGTACTTC. Translation: CASSLEIFEQYF.

V usage is TRBV5-4 and J usage is TRBJ1-5; D gene unclear. V was pared by 4 bases and J by 2 bases, with 16 bases between. This CDR3 spans 16 amino acids. The germline gives CDR1 SGHNT, CDR2 YYREEE (reference sequence). The CDR3 DNA is TGTGCCAGCAGCACCGAGCGGGATGGGCGCAATCAGCCCCAGCATTTT. This encodes CASSTERDGRNQPQHF.